This T cell receptor (beta chain) was sequenced in a study of blood T cell repertoires in COVID-19. Across the study: Spain, Italy and the United States supplied samples that represented acute and convalescent COVID-19. T cells, B-cell-depleted T cells, or PBMCs supplied cDNA or gDNA.

The germline V gene encodes CDR1 LNHNV and CDR2 YYDKDF (reference sequence). The V and J ends lost 3 bases and 7 bases respectively, with 12 bases between them. The CDR3 totals 13 residues. In the study's own analysis: Nucleated cell counts were estimated from reference gene primer amplification. The repertoire was sequenced with immunoSEQ multiplex PCR; TCRdb's copy has only in-frame clones and lacks some. Clone size and the V and J calls come from that table; the DNA yielded D and trimming. The profile shows more than 75,000 clones, 65% to 90% of them singletons. The chain links TRBV15 to TRBJ1-2, with a weak D call TRBD1 (6 bases). This receptor was taken from a man aged 60-69 years with acute or convalescent COVID-19. Sequenced material: peripheral blood. CDR3 coding DNA: TGTGCCACCAGCAGGGCCACAGGGTTTGGCTACACCTTC. It is translated as CATSRATGFGYTF.